A single sample gave rise to the 10 T cell receptor beta chains below, sequenced in a study of CD8 T cells in Susac syndrome. With random hexamers, reverse transcription was performed on roughly 0.45 to 1 ug of RNA. TCRdb recomputed calls from the immunoSEQ multiplex PCR reads with MiXCR, one row per CDR3 protein. The data contain roughly 200,000 distinct CDR3 sequences, 85% to 95% of them seen just once; the ten biggest clones take up approximately 0.094%. The material sequenced was CD4+ T cells from PBMCs. These receptors were taken from a human donor in good health.

V and J are TRBV12-3 or TRBV12-4 and TRBJ1-2, with a weak D call TRBD1 (6 bases). Trimming stripped 6 bases from V and 6 bases from J, with 14 bases between. The CDR3 runs to 13 residues. CDR3 amino acids: CASSPYRDNGYTF. The CDR3 nucleotides read TGTGCCAGCAGCCCCTACAGGGATAATGGCTACACCTTC.

This clonotype was detected once. The rearrangement uses TRBV7-2 and TRBJ1-5; D is unclear. From germline, CDR1 is SGHTA and CDR2 FQGNSA. The ends were cut back, 5 bases at V and 2 bases at J, with 13 bases in the middle. There are 15 residues in the CDR3. CDR3 amino acids: CASSRGRSGNQPQHF. The DNA of the CDR3 is TGTGCCAGCAGCCGAGGCAGGTCCGGCAATCAGCCCCAGCATTTT.

The V call is TRBV6-2 or TRBV6-3, the J call TRBJ2-6; no definite D call. Germline CDR1 MNHEY, CDR2 SVGEGT. Trimming removed 8 bases at V and 7 bases at J, with 6 bases between. CDR3 length: 11 residues. The CDR3 DNA follows: TGTGCCAGCTCTTCAGCCAACGTCCTGACTTTC. Translating gives CASSSANVLTF.

This chain uses TRBV20-1 with TRBJ2-3; TRBD2 matches at 12 bases. The CDR3 is 15 residues long. Germline loops: CDR1 DFQATT, CDR2 SNEGSKA (reference sequence). With 5 bases clipped from V and 5 bases from J, the junction kept 8 bases outside the gene matches. The CDR3 DNA follows: TGCAGTGCTTATCAGACTAGCGGGAGACAAGATACGCAGTATTTT. Its translation: CSAYQTSGRQDTQYF.

V usage is TRBV4-2 and J usage is TRBJ1-2; 9 bases match TRBD1. The CDR3 has 14 amino acids. Germline CDR1 reads LGHNA; CDR2 reads YNFKEQ. Trimming at V came to 4 bases and at J to 7 bases, leaving 7 bases not matched to a gene. In nucleotides, the CDR3 is TGTGCCAGCAGCCCGGGACAGGGAGGAGGTGGCTACACCTTC. Protein sequence: CASSPGQGGGGYTF.

The CDR3 protein is CASSSQGVGGTEAFF. CDR3 in DNA: TGCGCCAGCAGCTCGCAGGGGGTCGGAGGAACTGAAGCTTTCTTT. The chain recombines TRBV5-1 with TRBJ1-1; 7 positions match TRBD1. The CDR3 sequence is 15 residues long. J was trimmed by 5 bases and V by 3 bases; bases with no gene match: 10. CDR1 is SGHRS and CDR2 is YFSETQ in the germline V gene. Filled out from reference TRBV5-1 and TRBJ1-1, the complete variable domain reads KAGVTQTPRYLIKTRGQQVTLSCSPISGHRSVSWYQQTPGQGLQFLFEYFSETQRNKGNFPGRFSGRQFSNSRSEMNVSTLELGDSALYLCASSSQGVGGTEAFFGQGTRLTVV.

This clonotype was observed a few times. This chain joins TRBV7-2 and TRBJ2-7; D is unclear. Germline V gene sequence: CDR1 SGHTA, CDR2 FQGNSA. The CDR3 is 11 residues long. V lost 4 bases and J 3 bases, leaving 4 bases between the germline ends. The DNA for the CDR3 is TGTGCCAGCAGCTCCCTCTACGAGCAGTACTTC. It translates to CASSSLYEQYF. Filled out from reference TRBV7-2 and TRBJ2-7, the complete variable domain reads GAGVSQSPSNKVTEKGKDVELRCDPISGHTALYWYRQSLGQGLEFLIYFQGNSAPDKSGLPSDRFSAERTGGSVSTLTIQRTQQEDSAVYLCASSSLYEQYFGPGTRLTVT.

This chain joins TRBV29-1 and TRBJ1-5; D call uncertain. The CDR3 contains 14 residues. With 4 bases removed from V and 0 bases from J, the gap between germline ends came to 10 bases. The germline V gene encodes CDR1 SQVTM and CDR2 ANQGSEA. In DNA form, the CDR3 reads TGCAGCGTTGCCGGGCTGTATAGCAATCAGCCCCAGCATTTT. Translation: CSVAGLYSNQPQHF.

This chain uses TRBV20-1 with TRBJ2-5, with D perhaps matching TRBD2 (5 bases). The V end was cut by 4 bases, the J end by 1 base, with 16 bases between. The germline V gene has CDR1 DFQATT and CDR2 SNEGSKA (reference sequence). The CDR3 has 15 amino acids. In DNA, the CDR3 is TGCAGTGCTATACCTCCTGAGGGAACCCAAGAGACCCAGTACTTC. Amino acids: CSAIPPEGTQETQYF.

The chain combines TRBV5-4 with TRBJ2-1, with 7 bases identical to TRBD2. The CDR3 extends over 16 amino acids. V trimming: 3 bases; J trimming: 0 bases; junction bases outside the gene matches: 6. Germline CDR1 is SGHNT and CDR2 is YYREEE (reference sequence). The CDR3 nucleotides are TGTGCCAGCAGCTCCAAGCGGGGTAGCTCCTACAATGAGCAGTTCTTC. Encoded protein: CASSSKRGSSYNEQFF.